The 21 T cell receptor beta chains below were found in one sample sequenced in a study of response to subunit inactivated influenza vaccine. In TCRdb, the RT-PCR reads were re-called with MiXCR into one record per CDR3 protein. The sample has 500,000 to 600,000 distinct CDR3 sequences, roughly 13% seen once. The sequencing here drew on PBMCs from blood, taken roughly 45 days after vaccination. All receptors derive from a middle-aged man who received an inactivated influenza vaccine.

J is TRBJ1-1 and V is TRBV15; possible D gene TRBD1, 6 bases. Germline CDR1 reads LNHNV; CDR2 reads YYDKDF (reference sequence). The CDR3 contains 12 residues. V was shortened by 6 bases and J by 4 bases, with 9 bases between the two germline ends. CDR3 protein: CATSFRGTEAFF. In DNA form, the CDR3 reads TGTGCCACCAGTTTCAGGGGCACTGAAGCTTTCTTT.

This clonotype was counted at least ten times. The chain uses TRBV12-3 or TRBV12-4 and TRBJ2-1; D may be TRBD2 (6 bases). The V and J ends lost 6 bases and 3 bases respectively, with 9 bases between them. This CDR3 has 13 amino acids. CDR3 DNA sequence: TGTGCCAGCAGCTTGGGACTCTACAATGAGCAGTTCTTC. It codes for CASSLGLYNEQFF.

This clonotype has more than one count but fewer than ten. The V gene is TRBV4-1, the J gene TRBJ1-2, with D unresolved. V was clipped by 4 bases and J by 3 bases, with 15 bases between them. Germline-derived CDR1 and CDR2 are MGHRA and YSYEKL. This CDR3 region has 15 residues. CDR3: CASSPNQAVYYGYTF. As DNA, the CDR3 is TGCGCCAGCAGCCCGAACCAGGCGGTGTACTATGGCTACACCTTC.

CDR3 in amino acids: CSAWDREGTGELFF. The CDR3 bases are TGCAGTGCTTGGGACAGGGAGGGCACCGGGGAGCTGTTTTTT. This sequence joins TRBV20-1 and TRBJ2-2; TRBD1 matches at 9 bases. Germline loops: CDR1 DFQATT, CDR2 SNEGSKA (reference sequence). The V gene end was trimmed by 5 bases and the J gene end by 4 bases; junction bases not matched to a gene: 5. The CDR3 spans 14 residues.

This clonotype was detected many times. The chain employs TRBV12-3 or TRBV12-4 and TRBJ2-2; 7 positions agree with TRBD1. V was clipped by 7 bases and J by 4 bases; unmatched bases: 6. CDR3 length equals 14 residues. The CDR3 sequence is CASTQGQVTGELFF. In DNA, the CDR3 is TGTGCCAGCACCCAAGGACAGGTCACCGGGGAGCTGTTTTTT.

The J gene is TRBJ1-6, the V gene TRBV4-1; TRBD1 matches at 8 bases. J was trimmed by 7 bases and V by 5 bases; bases with no gene match: 7. This CDR3 is built from 15 residues. Looked up from germline, CDR1 is MGHRA and CDR2 is YSYEKL. The CDR3 DNA follows: TGCGCCAGCAGCTCTCAAGACAGGGGCAATTCACCCCTCCACTTT. It codes for CASSSQDRGNSPLHF.

This clonotype occurred a few times. This chain uses TRBV5-1 with TRBJ2-7; TRBD2 matches 9 bases. Germline-derived CDR1 and CDR2 are SGHRS and YFSETQ. Trimming removed 0 bases from V and 5 bases from J; junction bases left unmatched: 3. The CDR3 is made up of 14 amino acids. Here the CDR3 DNA reads TGCGCCAGCAGCTTGGCCATAGCGGGAGACGAGCAGTACTTC. Protein: CASSLAIAGDEQYF.

This chain uses TRBV12-3 or TRBV12-4 with TRBJ2-5; perhaps TRBD2 as D (6 bases). The V and J ends lost 6 bases and 2 bases respectively, with 16 bases between them. The CDR3 is 15 residues long. Here the CDR3 DNA reads TGTGCCAGCAGATTTCTCGGGGGTCCGCAAGAGACCCAGTACTTC. This sequence encodes CASRFLGGPQETQYF.

This clonotype was counted ten times or more. V and J are TRBV5-1 and TRBJ2-7, with 8 bases fitting TRBD1. This CDR3 is 13 amino acids long. The V gene's germline CDR1 is SGHRS and CDR2 YFSETQ. J lost 5 bases, V lost 5 bases, and 6 bases had no gene match. The CDR3 DNA follows: TGCGCCAGCAGTCGTCAGGGGGCCAACGAGCAGTACTTC. This translates into CASSRQGANEQYF. The full variable domain, with the rest looked up from reference TRBV5-1 and TRBJ2-7, is KAGVTQTPRYLIKTRGQQVTLSCSPISGHRSVSWYQQTPGQGLQFLFEYFSETQRNKGNFPGRFSGRQFSNSRSEMNVSTLELGDSALYLCASSRQGANEQYFGPGTRLTVT.

The chain recombines TRBV10-3 with TRBJ2-7; D is undetermined. The CDR3 extends over 13 amino acids. Germline CDR1 and CDR2: ENHRY and SYGVKD. Trimming left V 0 bases short and J 3 bases short, with 6 bases between. DNA of the CDR3: TGTGCCATCAGTGAGTCAACGGACTACGAGCAGTACTTC. Encoded protein: CAISESTDYEQYF.

This clonotype appeared a few times. The J gene is TRBJ1-1, the V gene TRBV5-1, with TRBD1 identical over 7 bases. Germline CDR1 is SGHRS and CDR2 is YFSETQ. There are 13 residues in the CDR3. J gave up 7 bases and V 3 bases, and 6 bases lay outside the gene matches. The CDR3 DNA reads as TGCGCCAGCAGCTCCAACCGGGACAGTGAAGCTTTCTTT. Its translation: CASSSNRDSEAFF.

This clonotype was counted between two and nine times. The chain has TRBV12-3 or TRBV12-4 and TRBJ2-5; TRBD1 matches at 8 bases. The CDR3 has 15 residues. V dropped 7 bases and J dropped 2; count of bases not matched to a gene: 9. The CDR3 loop reads CASKRSGTGQETQYF. CDR3 bases: TGTGCCAGCAAAAGATCCGGGACAGGTCAAGAGACCCAGTACTTC.

This clonotype was seen a handful of times. The chain is built from TRBV11-2 and TRBJ1-1; tentative D call: TRBD1 (5 bases). The germline gives CDR1 SGHAT, CDR2 FQNNGV. Trimming stripped 4 bases from V and 1 base from J, with 13 bases between. CDR3 length: 15 amino acids. CDR3 bases: TGTGCCAGCAGCTACCTCCTTACAGGGAACACTGAAGCTTTCTTT. Protein: CASSYLLTGNTEAFF. Full variable domain (outside the CDR3, taken from reference TRBV11-2 and TRBJ1-1): EAGVAQSPRYKIIEKRQSVAFWCNPISGHATLYWYQQILGQGPKLLIQFQNNGVVDDSQLPKDRFSAERLKGVDSTLKIQPAKLEDSAVYLCASSYLLTGNTEAFFGQGTRLTVV.

This chain uses TRBV7-9 with TRBJ1-1; D unclear. The V gene's germline CDR1 is SEHNR and CDR2 FQNEAQ (reference sequence). The CDR3 runs to 12 residues. Trimming stripped 0 bases from V and 6 bases from J, with 5 bases between. CDR3 DNA: TGTGCCAGCAGCTTAGCCCGACCTGAAGCTTTCTTT. The encoded protein is CASSLARPEAFF.

This clonotype was seen more than once but under ten times. The CDR3 DNA reads as TGTGCCAGCAGCTTAGATGAGGGCAGGGAGGATTCACCCCTCCACTTT. Translated, it gives CASSLDEGREDSPLHF. V gene TRBV11-2 combines with J gene TRBJ1-6; possibly TRBD1 for D (5 bases). This CDR3 region has 16 residues. CDR1 and CDR2 from the germline V gene are SGHAT and FQNNGV. Trimming removed 0 bases at V and 8 bases at J, with 14 bases between.

This sequence joins TRBV5-6 and TRBJ2-4; unclear D gene. V lost 2 bases, J lost 0 bases, and 9 bases lay in between. This CDR3 spans 15 amino acids. Germline CDR1 and CDR2: SGHDT and YYEEEE. CDR3 amino acids: CASSFWELAKNIQYF. The CDR3 bases are TGTGCCAGCAGCTTTTGGGAATTAGCCAAAAACATTCAGTACTTC.

This clonotype was detected ten times or more. The V and J genes are TRBV6-2 or TRBV6-3 and TRBJ1-1; tentatively, D is TRBD1 (5 bases). This CDR3 is 14 amino acids long. Germline V gene data show CDR1 as MNHEY and CDR2 as SVGEGT. V lost 2 bases and J 4 bases, leaving 11 bases between the germline ends. The CDR3 is CASSYAGVGTEAFF. CDR3 DNA sequence: TGTGCCAGCAGTTACGCGGGGGTGGGCACTGAAGCTTTCTTT.

This clonotype was counted a few times. The rearrangement links TRBV7-2 to TRBJ1-3; weak D call: TRBD1 (6 bases). The CDR3 covers 17 residues. CDR1 is SGHTA, CDR2 FQGNSA, per germline. V was cut by 3 bases and J by 0 bases, with 15 bases left in between. This CDR3 is CASSFGQRPSSGNTIYF. The CDR3 nucleotides are TGTGCCAGCAGCTTCGGACAGCGGCCTTCCTCTGGAAACACCATATATTTT. The full variable domain, its missing parts supplied by reference TRBV7-2 and TRBJ1-3, is GAGVSQSPSNKVTEKGKDVELRCDPISGHTALYWYRQSLGQGLEFLIYFQGNSAPDKSGLPSDRFSAERTGGSVSTLTIQRTQQEDSAVYLCASSFGQRPSSGNTIYFGEGSWLTVV.

The V call is TRBV6-1, the J call TRBJ2-5; D not certain. CDR1 and CDR2 (germline): MNHNS, SASEGT. Trimming removed 5 bases at V and 4 bases at J, with 14 bases between. The CDR3 is 14 amino acids. The CDR3 nucleotides read TGTGCCAGCAGTCCTGGTGGTCGGAGAGAGACCCAGTACTTC. It yields the protein CASSPGGRRETQYF.

This chain links TRBV18 with TRBJ2-6; D is possibly TRBD1 (6 bases). Germline V lookup: CDR1 KGHSH, CDR2 LQKENI. Trimming took off 2 bases at V and 5 bases at J, with 16 bases between the two ends. The CDR3 loop spans 17 amino acids. The DNA for the CDR3 is TGTGCCAGCTCACCAGTGGACAGCGATCTACGGGCCAACGTCCTGACTTTC. It is translated as CASSPVDSDLRANVLTF. The full variable domain, completed using reference TRBV18 and TRBJ2-6, is NAGVMQNPRHLVRRRGQEARLRCSPMKGHSHVYWYRQLPEEGLKFMVYLQKENIIDESGMPKERFSAEFPKEGPSILRIQQVVRGDSAAYFCASSPVDSDLRANVLTFGAGSRLTVL.

The table lists this clonotype with a few counts. The rearrangement links TRBV7-2 to TRBJ2-3; 9 bases are a match to TRBD1. This CDR3 contains 16 residues. Germline CDR1 is SGHTA and CDR2 is FQGNSA. V dropped 5 bases and J dropped 3; count of bases not matched to a gene: 9. CDR3 bases: TGTGCCAGCAGCCCGACAGGGGGAAGGTTGACAGATACGCAGTATTTT. It encodes CASSPTGGRLTDTQYF. Filled out from reference TRBV7-2 and TRBJ2-3, the complete variable domain reads GAGVSQSPSNKVTEKGKDVELRCDPISGHTALYWYRQSLGQGLEFLIYFQGNSAPDKSGLPSDRFSAERTGGSVSTLTIQRTQQEDSAVYLCASSPTGGRLTDTQYFGPGTRLTVL.